Listed below are T cell receptor beta chains from one sample, sequenced in a study of shared clonotypes between healthy human individuals. The repertoire was sequenced with immunoSEQ multiplex PCR; TCRdb's copy has only in-frame clones and lacks some. The sample lists 2 million to 3 million clones, roughly 93% seen once, with 0.36% in the top ten. Sample: naive CD4+ T cells from PBMCs. The receptor source for this set is a man aged 18 to 29 in good health. Some clones in this sample may be carry-over from other donors' samples. The CDR3 runs from the conserved cysteine through the conserved F or W. D genes are given only for firm matches. Expanded clones are given a class, and other clones once, few, many or no size at all.

abundance: NA
d_gene: TRBD1
j_gene: TRBJ1-4
v_gene: TRBV18
CDR3nt: TGTGCCAGCTGCATGGACAGGGGCGGAGGTGAAAAACTGTTTTTT
CDR3aa: CASCMDRGGGEKLFF

abundance: once
d_gene: NA
j_gene: TRBJ1-3
v_gene: TRBV5-1
CDR3nt: TGCGCCAGCAGCCTGGGGGTCCCGGGTGGTGGAAACACCATATATTTT
CDR3aa: CASSLGVPGGGNTIYF

abundance: NA
d_gene: TRBD2
j_gene: TRBJ2-1
v_gene: TRBV28
CDR3nt: TGTGCCAGCAGCCTAGCTAGCGGCTCGAGCTCCTACAATGAGCAGTTCTTC
CDR3aa: CASSLASGSSSYNEQFF

abundance: NA
d_gene: TRBD2
j_gene: TRBJ2-3
v_gene: TRBV5-1
CDR3nt: TGCGCCAGCAGCGACGACCGGGGGGCGCAGTATTTT
CDR3aa: CASSDDRGAQYF

abundance: NA
d_gene: NA
j_gene: TRBJ2-5
v_gene: TRBV30
CDR3nt: TGTGCCTGGAGTGTACGGGGCGAGACCCAGTACTTC
CDR3aa: CAWSVRGETQYF

abundance: NA
d_gene: TRBD1
j_gene: TRBJ1-2
v_gene: TRBV28
CDR3nt: TGTGCCAGCAGTCCAAACGACAGGGAAAGTGGCTACACCTTC
CDR3aa: CASSPNDRESGYTF

abundance: NA
d_gene: TRBD2
j_gene: TRBJ2-2
v_gene: TRBV19
CDR3nt: TGTGCCAGTAGTATCCGGAGCGGGGGCACCGGGGAGCTGTTTTTT
CDR3aa: CASSIRSGGTGELFF

abundance: NA
d_gene: NA
j_gene: TRBJ2-7
v_gene: TRBV7-2
CDR3nt: TGTGCCAGCAGCTTACGGTCTGCCCTTCCCTACGAGCAGTACTTC
CDR3aa: CASSLRSALPYEQYF

abundance: NA
d_gene: TRBD2
j_gene: TRBJ2-5
v_gene: TRBV11-2
CDR3nt: TGTGCCAGCAGCTTAGGGGTAGCGGGCAGCCAAGAGACCCAGTACTTC
CDR3aa: CASSLGVAGSQETQYF

abundance: once
d_gene: NA
j_gene: TRBJ2-5
v_gene: TRBV18
CDR3nt: TGTGCCAGCTCACCAAGGGACCGAGAGACCCAGTACTTC
CDR3aa: CASSPRDRETQYF

abundance: once
d_gene: TRBD1
j_gene: TRBJ2-1
v_gene: TRBV28
CDR3nt: TGTGCCAGCAGTTTTACCGGGACAGGGAACAATGAGCAGTTCTTC
CDR3aa: CASSFTGTGNNEQFF

abundance: few
d_gene: NA
j_gene: TRBJ1-1
v_gene: TRBV7-9
CDR3nt: TGTGCCAGCAGCCCCAATCAACAGGGGAACACTGAAGCTTTCTTT
CDR3aa: CASSPNQQGNTEAFF

abundance: NA
d_gene: NA
j_gene: TRBJ1-1
v_gene: TRBV6-1
CDR3nt: TGTGCCAGCAGCGTTAAACAGAGTCCGAACACTGAAGCTTTCTTT
CDR3aa: CASSVKQSPNTEAFF

abundance: NA
d_gene: NA
j_gene: TRBJ2-6
v_gene: TRBV28
CDR3nt: TGTGCCAGCAGTTTTTCCAGGGCTGGGGCCAACGTCCTGACTTTC
CDR3aa: CASSFSRAGANVLTF

abundance: once
d_gene: NA
j_gene: TRBJ2-7
v_gene: TRBV7-3
CDR3nt: TGTGCCAGCAGCCTGGACTACCAGAGCTCCTACGAGCAGTACTTC
CDR3aa: CASSLDYQSSYEQYF

abundance: NA
d_gene: TRBD1
j_gene: TRBJ1-5
v_gene: TRBV2
CDR3nt: TGTGCCAGCAGTCCGCAGGGGGCCCTCTTAGGTCAGCCCCAGCATTTT
CDR3aa: CASSPQGALLGQPQHF

abundance: NA
d_gene: NA
j_gene: TRBJ1-1
v_gene: TRBV29-1
CDR3nt: TGCAGCGTTGGGCTTAGGGCCCCGCGTGAAGCTTTCTTT
CDR3aa: CSVGLRAPREAFF

abundance: NA
d_gene: TRBD1
j_gene: TRBJ1-3
v_gene: TRBV4-1
CDR3nt: TGCGCCAGCAGCGAGGACAGGGCGGGAAACACCATATATTTT
CDR3aa: CASSEDRAGNTIYF

abundance: NA
d_gene: NA
j_gene: TRBJ2-7
v_gene: TRBV27
CDR3nt: TGTGCCAGCAGCACTAATGGGGGGACCTACGAGCAGTACTTC
CDR3aa: CASSTNGGTYEQYF

abundance: NA
d_gene: NA
j_gene: TRBJ2-7
v_gene: TRBV19
CDR3nt: TGTGCCAGTAGTACTTTCGACGAGCAGTACTTC
CDR3aa: CASSTFDEQYF

abundance: NA
d_gene: TRBD1
j_gene: TRBJ2-5
v_gene: TRBV5-1
CDR3nt: TGCGCCAGCAGCTTGCTGACAGGGGAAGAGACCCAGTACTTC
CDR3aa: CASSLLTGEETQYF

abundance: NA
d_gene: TRBD2
j_gene: TRBJ2-1
v_gene: TRBV5-1
CDR3nt: TGCGCCAGCAGCGTGGCGGGCGGCGGGAGCGGCAATGAGCAGTTCTTC
CDR3aa: CASSVAGGGSGNEQFF